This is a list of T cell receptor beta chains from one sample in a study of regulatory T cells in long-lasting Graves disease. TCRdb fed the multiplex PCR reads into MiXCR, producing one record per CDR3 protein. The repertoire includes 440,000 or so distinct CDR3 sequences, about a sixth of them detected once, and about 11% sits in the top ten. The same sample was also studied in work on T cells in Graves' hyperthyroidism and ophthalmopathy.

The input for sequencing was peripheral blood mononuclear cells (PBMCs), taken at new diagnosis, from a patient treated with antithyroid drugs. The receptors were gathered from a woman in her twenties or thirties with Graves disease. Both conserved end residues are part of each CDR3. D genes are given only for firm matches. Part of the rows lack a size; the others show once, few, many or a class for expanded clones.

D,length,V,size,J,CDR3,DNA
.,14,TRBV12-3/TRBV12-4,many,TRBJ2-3,CASRPAEITDTQYF,TGTGCCAGCCGGCCGGCGGAAATCACAGATACGCAGTATTTT
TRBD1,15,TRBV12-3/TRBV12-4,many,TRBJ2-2,CASSRGQGSTGELFF,TGTGCCAGCAGTAGGGGACAGGGAAGCACCGGGGAGCTGTTTTTT
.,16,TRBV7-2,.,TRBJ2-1,CASSFRGDPSYNEQFF,TGTGCCAGCAGCTTCCGCGGAGACCCCTCCTACAATGAGCAGTTCTTC
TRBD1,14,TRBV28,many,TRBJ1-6,CASSYRGLNSPLHF,TGTGCCAGCAGTTACAGGGGGCTGAATTCACCCCTCCACTTT
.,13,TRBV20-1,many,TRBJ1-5,CSASGESNQPQHF,TGCAGTGCTAGTGGGGAAAGCAATCAGCCCCAGCATTTT
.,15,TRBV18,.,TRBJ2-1,CASSPPGRALYEQFF,TGTGCCAGCTCACCACCGGGTCGAGCACTATATGAGCAGTTCTTC
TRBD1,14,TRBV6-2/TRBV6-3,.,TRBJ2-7,CASSTPQGTYEQYF,TGTGCCAGCAGTACCCCACAGGGGACCTACGAGCAGTACTTC
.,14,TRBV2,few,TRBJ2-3,CASPLGTSTDTQYF,TGTGCCAGTCCCCTCGGGACTAGCACAGATACGCAGTATTTT
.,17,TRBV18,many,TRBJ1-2,CASSQTFPQGLHYGYTF,TGTGCCAGCTCGCAAACCTTCCCCCAGGGACTTCACTATGGCTACACCTTC
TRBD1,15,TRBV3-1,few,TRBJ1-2,CASSQTGEEMGGYTF,TGTGCCAGCAGCCAGACAGGGGAGGAGATGGGCGGCTACACCTTC
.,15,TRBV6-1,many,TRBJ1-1,CASRPSGEGNTEAFF,TGTGCCAGCAGGCCCTCAGGGGAAGGGAACACTGAAGCTTTCTTT
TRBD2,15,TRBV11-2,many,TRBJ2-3,CASSSPSGRRDTQYF,TGTGCCAGCAGCTCCCCTAGCGGGAGAAGGGATACGCAGTATTTT
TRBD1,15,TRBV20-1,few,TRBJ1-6,CSAGTGGEDNSPLHF,TGCAGTGCTGGTACAGGGGGCGAGGATAATTCACCCCTCCACTTT
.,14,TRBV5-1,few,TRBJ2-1,CASSLGPEDNEQFF,TGCGCCAGCAGCTTGGGGCCCGAGGACAATGAGCAGTTCTTC
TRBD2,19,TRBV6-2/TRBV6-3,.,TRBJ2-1,CASSFFRLAGGNSYNEQFF,TGTGCCAGCAGTTTCTTCCGACTAGCGGGAGGAAACTCCTACAATGAGCAGTTCTTC
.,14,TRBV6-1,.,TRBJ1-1,CASRGGTLGFEVFF,TGTGCCAGCAGAGGGGGGACACTAGGGTTTGAAGTTTTCTTT
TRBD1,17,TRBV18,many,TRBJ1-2,CASSPYDPGQGNYGYTF,TGTGCCAGCTCACCTTATGATCCGGGACAGGGGAACTATGGCTACACCTTC
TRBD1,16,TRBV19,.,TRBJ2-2,CASSMGRGGNTGELFF,TGTGCCAGTAGTATGGGTAGAGGGGGCAACACCGGGGAGCTGTTTTTT
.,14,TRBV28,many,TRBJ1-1,CASSLLKTGLEAFF,TGTGCCAGCAGCTTATTAAAAACCGGGCTTGAAGCTTTCTTT
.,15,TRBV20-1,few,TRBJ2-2,CSALARGRTTGELFF,TGCAGTGCTTTGGCACGGGGACGCACCACTGGGGAGCTGTTTTTT
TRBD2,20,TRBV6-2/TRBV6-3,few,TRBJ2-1,CASTASRLAEPNSDYNEQFF,TGTGCCAGCACCGCCAGCCGGCTAGCGGAACCGAATTCGGATTACAATGAGCAGTTCTTC
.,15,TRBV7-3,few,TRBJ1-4,CASSLQALTNEKLFF,TGTGCCAGCAGCTTACAGGCGCTAACTAATGAAAAACTGTTTTTT
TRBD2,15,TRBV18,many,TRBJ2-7,CASSRTSGQNYEQYF,TGTGCCAGCTCAAGGACTAGCGGACAGAACTACGAGCAGTACTTC
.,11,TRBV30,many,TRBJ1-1,CAWKHAHEAFF,TGTGCCTGGAAACACGCCCATGAAGCTTTCTTT
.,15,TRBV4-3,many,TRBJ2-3,CASSGSWDGTDTQYF,TGCGCCAGCAGCGGCTCGTGGGATGGGACAGATACGCAGTATTTT
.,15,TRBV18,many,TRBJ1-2,CASSPEAGTAYGYTF,TGTGCCAGCTCACCGGAGGCCGGGACGGCCTATGGCTACACCTTC
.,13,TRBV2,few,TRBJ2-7,CASSVAPVSEQYF,TGTGCCAGCAGTGTGGCCCCGGTAAGCGAGCAGTACTTC
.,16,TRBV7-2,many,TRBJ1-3,CASSLATASSGNTIYF,TGTGCCAGCAGCTTAGCCACCGCTAGCTCTGGAAACACCATATATTTT
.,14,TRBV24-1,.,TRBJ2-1,CATSDPNDHNEQFF,TGTGCCACCAGTGACCCAAATGACCACAATGAGCAGTTCTTC
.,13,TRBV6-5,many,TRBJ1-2,CASSYGTYYGYTF,TGTGCCAGCAGTTACGGGACCTACTATGGCTACACCTTC
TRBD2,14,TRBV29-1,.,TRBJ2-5,CSVGTSRPKTTQYF,TGCAGCGTTGGGACTAGCCGCCCCAAGACGACCCAGTACTTC
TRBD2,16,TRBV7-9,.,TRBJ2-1,CASNPLGTSMRNEQFF,TGTGCCAGCAACCCCCTCGGGACTAGCATGAGGAATGAGCAGTTCTTC
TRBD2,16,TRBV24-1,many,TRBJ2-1,CATSDPLAGAYNEQFF,TGTGCCACCAGTGATCCACTAGCGGGAGCCTACAATGAGCAGTTCTTC
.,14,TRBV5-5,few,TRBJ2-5,CASSWDLVAETQYF,TGTGCCAGCAGCTGGGACTTAGTCGCGGAGACCCAGTACTTC
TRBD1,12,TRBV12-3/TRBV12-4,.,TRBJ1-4,CASSLQGGKLFF,TGTGCCAGCAGTTTGCAGGGGGGAAAACTGTTTTTT
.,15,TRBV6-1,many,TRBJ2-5,CASSETGRYQETQYF,TGTGCCAGCAGTGAGACAGGCCGGTACCAAGAGACCCAGTACTTC
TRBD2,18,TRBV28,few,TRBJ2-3,CASSFQLTSGRWADTQYF,TGTGCCAGCAGTTTCCAATTAACTAGCGGGAGATGGGCAGATACGCAGTATTTT
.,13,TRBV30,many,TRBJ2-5,CAWSSTVQETQYF,TGTGCCTGGAGTAGCACAGTACAAGAGACCCAGTACTTC
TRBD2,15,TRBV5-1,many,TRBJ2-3,CASSSQTSGLRTQYF,TGCGCCAGCAGCTCTCAGACTAGCGGGTTGCGTACGCAGTATTTT
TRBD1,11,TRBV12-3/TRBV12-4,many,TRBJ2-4,CASSTGDIQYF,TGTGCCAGCAGTACAGGGGACATTCAGTACTTC
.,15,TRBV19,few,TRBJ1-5,CASSSGGTTNQPQHF,TGTGCCAGTAGTTCTGGCGGAACTACTAATCAGCCCCAGCATTTT